The present T cell receptor (beta chain) was sequenced within a study of OX40 agonist ivuxolimab in advanced cancers. Method: immunoSEQ multiplex PCR; TCRdb's copy keeps in-frame clones and lacks some. The sample shows roughly 68,000 clones, 70% to 85% of them seen only once. Trimming shortened V by 5 bases and J by 0 bases, and 11 bases separated the two germline ends. The germline V gene encodes CDR1 MNHEY and CDR2 SMNVEV (reference sequence). The CDR3 extends over 14 amino acids. J is TRBJ2-7 and V is TRBV27; D is undetermined. The origin of this receptor is an adult with an advanced solid tumor such as melanoma, head and neck, liver or kidney cancer. The specimen was CD4+ or CD8+ T cells sorted from blood, collected in a trial of the OX40 agonist ivuxolimab. This CDR3 reads CASSRRAFSYEQYF. The CDR3 nucleotides read TGTGCCAGCAGTCGTAGGGCCTTCTCCTACGAGCAGTACTTC.